This T cell receptor beta chain came from a study of CD8 T cells in ankylosing spondylitis (dated 2017 in TCRdb). Concerning the study at large: To find TCR variants linked to disease, the study profiled T cell receptor beta repertoires in ankylosing spondylitis patients and healthy donors. The full study cohort comprised about 24 ankylosing spondylitis patients and roughly 100 healthy donors. Peripheral blood samples were taken, and synovial fluid was additionally collected from ankylosing spondylitis patients.

There are many counts of this clonotype. The antigen this receptor binds is unknown. Base qualities are missing; no much larger clone stands one base away. For each ankylosing spondylitis patient, the synovial fluid sample was matched to a blood sample from that same patient. From the germline V gene, CDR1 is SQVTM and CDR2 is ANQGSEA. The CDR3 has 14 amino acids, counting the end cysteine and phenylalanine. The retained sequence is limited to the CDR3, 42 bases, with the frame set at the first base. V was cut back by 6 bases and J by 1 base, leaving a gap of 10 bases between them. Study-wide findings and limitations: Some of the motif variants had been reported before in the synovial fluid and blood of reactive arthritis patients, a finding that suggests common disease-initiation mechanisms. The disease-linked clones showed a CD8+ phenotype and occurred at relatively low frequencies in peripheral blood. A TCR beta motif made up of several highly homologous amino acid variants appeared to be characteristic of blood from ankylosing spondylitis patients. Significant enrichment of the disease-linked clones was reported in matched synovial fluid samples from ankylosing spondylitis patients.

TCRdb records Illumina HiSeq 2500 as the sequencer. Quantitative 5'-RACE with molecular barcodes was used to prepare TCR beta libraries. The published analysis was carried out like this. To identify disease-linked TCR variants, a new computational method was used, one built on a probabilistic model of VDJ rearrangement. TCRdb reran the public reads through fastp at Q25 and MiXCR, keeping productive beta chains. Rows are unified per CDR3 protein, each entry keeping the most common DNA and genes. The V and J calls and clone size come from TCRdb's table, not from the authors' own analysis. Across this sample there are about 64,000 distinct CDR3 sequences, with roughly 6.1% seen only once. The top ten clones comprise around 5% of the sample.

The sequencing sample was made of synovial fluid, either unsorted or a sorted T cell fraction (not recorded which). In this chain, TRBV29-1 is recombined with TRBJ2-6, with no D gene named confidently. This TCR came from a male donor with ankylosing spondylitis. The sequenced DNA: TGCAGCGTCGCCGGCATATCTGGGGCCAACGTCCTGACTTTC. Translated, this is CSVAGISGANVLTF.